A selection of T cell receptor beta chains follows, all from one sample in a study of blood T cell repertoires in COVID-19. The protocol was immunoSEQ multiplex PCR, while the TCRdb copy is restricted to in-frame clones and leaves out a portion. The table lists 200,000 to 300,000 clones, over 75% of them singletons. The sequencing input was PBMCs or T cells enriched from blood (not recorded which). Receptors were obtained from a woman aged 45 to 65 with acute COVID-19. Both conserved end residues are part of each CDR3. Expanded clones are given a class, and other clones once, few, many or no size at all.

clone_size j_call v_call cdr3_aa
few TRBJ1-6 TRBV11-2 CASSLGQGNSPLHF
NA TRBJ2-2 TRBV5-4 CASSLELTNTGELFF
NA TRBJ1-1 TRBV23-1 CASKSLLKNTEAFF
NA TRBJ2-5 TRBV7-2 CASSLGGLAVRETQYF
NA TRBJ1-1 TRBV9 CASSVGLVGGTEAFF
few TRBJ1-1 TRBV27 CASSRFWGGLTEAFF
once TRBJ2-1 TRBV4-2 CASSPYSLAGAYEQFF
NA TRBJ2-2 TRBV2 CASRRGNTGELFF
NA TRBJ2-2 TRBV7-9 CASHNQGEDGELFF
NA TRBJ1-2 TRBV7-8 CASSPDRAYGYTF
NA TRBJ1-6 TRBV4-1 CASSQDRLGQLDSPLHF
NA TRBJ1-2 TRBV4-3 CASSQDGSYGYTF
NA TRBJ1-5 TRBV19 CASMKGGSNQPQHF
once TRBJ1-2 TRBV2 CASTTGYGGYTF
NA TRBJ1-2 TRBV7-2 CASSLALPRGNGYTF
NA TRBJ2-3 TRBV9 CASSVLAGGLTDTQYF
NA TRBJ1-5 TRBV7-2 CASTGQGGQPQHF
once TRBJ1-3 TRBV2 CASSRGSGRNTIYF
NA TRBJ2-7 TRBV6-5 CASSTSGGGNYEQYF
NA TRBJ1-5 TRBV2 CASSEGRGGQPQHF
NA TRBJ2-2 TRBV5-4 CASSWAGGPNGELFF
NA TRBJ1-1 TRBV3-1/TRBV3-2 CASSQRDMNTEAFF
NA TRBJ1-1 TRBV7-8 CASSSSSTGRRTEAFF